Listed here is a single T cell receptor beta chain. The antigen remains unidentified. The sample originates from a study of cytomegalovirus exposure and HLA in healthy donors. Overall study: Previous work identified 95 million to 120 million unique TCR beta sequences from around 200 million T cells.

CDR3 size: 13 residues. Germline V lookup: CDR1 SGHTA, CDR2 FQGTGA. V lost 5 bases, J lost 13 bases, and 18 bases lay in between. Regarding the study as a whole: There were several of the most significant clusters that appeared linked to common viral pathogens in a later analysis.

With 60 Vbeta and 13 Jbeta primers, the PCR was carried out. Data came from immunoSEQ multiplex PCR; TCRdb stores just in-frame clones and leaves some out. This table holds around 100,000 clones, roughly four fifths found once. Sequencing used PBMCs. The gene calls are TRBV7-3 and TRBJ2-1, with D maybe TRBD1 (5 bases). The receptor's source is a man between 25 and 39 years old in good health and CMV-seropositive. The CDR3 DNA follows: TGTGCCAGCAGCCGCTCCCAGGGCCAAGAACAGTTCTTC. Translation gives CASSRSQGQEQFF.